Sequencing of this T cell receptor (beta chain) was carried out in a study of T-cell memory formation after mild COVID-19. In the study overall: TCR clusters were largely donor specific.

Trimming removed 4 bases from V and 2 bases from J, with 14 bases in between. The CDR3 extends over 15 amino acids. Germline values: CDR1 SGHVS, CDR2 FNYEAQ. TCRdb re-analysed the 5' RACE reads in MiXCR, keeping a single row per CDR3 protein. The table records hundreds of thousands of distinct CDR3 sequences, about 15% of them present only once. There are a few counts of this clonotype. Its antigen remains unidentified. Overall study results and limits: For second-wave clones that peaked at day 37, SARS-CoV-2 specificity went unverified.

The chain uses TRBV7-6 and TRBJ2-5, with unresolved D. The receptor's source is a man between 18 and 35 years old who had mild COVID-19 (a few samples of this study predate the infection). Cell type and time point are not known. The sequenced material came from PBMCs or a T cell subset sorted from them (not recorded which). The CDR3: CASSSTPASQETQYF. The CDR3 DNA is TGTGCCAGCAGCTCTACCCCCGCCTCGCAAGAGACCCAGTACTTC.